This T cell receptor beta chain was recorded in a study of cytomegalovirus exposure and HLA in healthy donors. Germline V gene data show CDR1 as SSHAT and CDR2 as FNYEAQ (reference sequence). V lost 5 bases to trimming and J lost 11 bases, with 19 bases between them. The length of the CDR3 is 14 residues. A note on this clone: Its antigen is as yet unknown.

Study-level points and caveats: A later analysis associated 15,000 or so TCR beta sequences with HLA alleles at a 0.05 false discovery rate. In a later analysis, TCR beta V- and J-gene trimming showed a link to a missense DCLRE1C variant.

All donors participated as healthy donors of bone marrow. Use of 60 Vbeta and 13 Jbeta primers characterized the PCR. Sequenced by immunoSEQ multiplex PCR; TCRdb stores in-frame clones only, minus some. The data contain 70,000 to 90,000 clones, around three fifths of them singletons. This sequence was found in a woman aged 40 to 55 in good health and CMV-seropositive. This rearrangement joins TRBV7-7 to TRBJ2-1; tentatively, D is TRBD2 (6 bases). The sample comprised PBMCs. CDR3 amino acids: CASSPTGDSLQQFF. The CDR3 DNA sequence: TGTGCCAGCAGCCCCACCGGGGACTCCCTTCAGCAGTTCTTC.